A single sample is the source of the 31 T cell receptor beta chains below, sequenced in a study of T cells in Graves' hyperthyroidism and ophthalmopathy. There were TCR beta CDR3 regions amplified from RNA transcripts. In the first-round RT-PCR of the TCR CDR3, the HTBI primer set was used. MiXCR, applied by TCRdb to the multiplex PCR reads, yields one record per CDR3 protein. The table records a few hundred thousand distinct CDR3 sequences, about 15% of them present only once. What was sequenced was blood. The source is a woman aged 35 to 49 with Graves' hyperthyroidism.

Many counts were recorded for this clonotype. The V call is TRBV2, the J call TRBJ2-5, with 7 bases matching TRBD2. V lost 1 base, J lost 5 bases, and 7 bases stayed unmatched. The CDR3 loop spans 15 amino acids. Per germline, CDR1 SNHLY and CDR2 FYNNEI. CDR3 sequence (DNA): TGTGCCAGCAGTGAAGGATGGGGGGGGAGGGAGACCCAGTACTTC. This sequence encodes CASSEGWGGRETQYF. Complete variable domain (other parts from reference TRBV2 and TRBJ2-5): EPEVTQTPSHQVTQMGQEVILRCVPISNHLYFYWYRQILGQKVEFLVSFYNNEISEKSEIFDDQFSVERPDGSNFTLKIRSTKLEDSAMYFCASSEGWGGRETQYFGPGTRLLVL.

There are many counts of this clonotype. CDR3 sequence (DNA): TGTGCCAGCAGTTTTAAGGACTTCTCCAGCCGTTACACCTTC. This gives the protein CASSFKDFSSRYTF. The chain employs TRBV12-3 or TRBV12-4 and TRBJ1-2; no reliable D call. V shed 3 bases and J shed 11 bases, with 19 bases lying between them. The CDR3 runs 14 residues.

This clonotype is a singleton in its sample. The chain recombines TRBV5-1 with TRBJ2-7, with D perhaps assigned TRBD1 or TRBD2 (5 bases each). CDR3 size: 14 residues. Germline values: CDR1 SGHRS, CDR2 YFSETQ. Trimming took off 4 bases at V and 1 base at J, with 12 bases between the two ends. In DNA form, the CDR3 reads TGCGCCAGCAGCCCCGGGGCGGGTTCCTACGAGCAGTACTTC. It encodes CASSPGAGSYEQYF.

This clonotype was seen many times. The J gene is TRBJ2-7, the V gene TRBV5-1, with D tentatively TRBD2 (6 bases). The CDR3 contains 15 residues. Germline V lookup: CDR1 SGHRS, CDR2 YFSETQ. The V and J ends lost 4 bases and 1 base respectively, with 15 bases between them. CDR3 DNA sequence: TGCGCCAGCAGCCCGGCGGGGACTCTGTCCTACGAGCAGTACTTC. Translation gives CASSPAGTLSYEQYF.

The CDR3 reads CASSVAPGGISGYEQYF. In DNA form, the CDR3 reads TGTGCCAGCAGCGTAGCCCCAGGGGGCATTTCGGGCTACGAGCAGTACTTC. The chain recombines TRBV9 with TRBJ2-7; TRBD1 matches at 8 bases. The V gene end was trimmed by 0 bases and the J gene end by 3 bases; junction bases not matched to a gene: 11. Germline V gene sequence: CDR1 SGDLS, CDR2 YYNGEE. The CDR3 has 17 amino acids. Complete variable domain (other parts from reference TRBV9 and TRBJ2-7): DSGVTQTPKHLITATGQRVTLRCSPRSGDLSVYWYQQSLDQGLQFLIQYYNGEERAKGNILERFSAQQFPDLHSELNLSSLELGDSALYFCASSVAPGGISGYEQYFGPGTRLTVT.

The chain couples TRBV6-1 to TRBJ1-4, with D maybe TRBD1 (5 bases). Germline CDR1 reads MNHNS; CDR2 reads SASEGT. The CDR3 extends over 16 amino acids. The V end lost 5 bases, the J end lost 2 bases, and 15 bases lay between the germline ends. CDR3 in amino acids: CASSWDLKTTNEKLFF. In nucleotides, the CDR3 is TGTGCCAGCAGTTGGGACCTAAAAACGACTAATGAAAAACTGTTTTTT.

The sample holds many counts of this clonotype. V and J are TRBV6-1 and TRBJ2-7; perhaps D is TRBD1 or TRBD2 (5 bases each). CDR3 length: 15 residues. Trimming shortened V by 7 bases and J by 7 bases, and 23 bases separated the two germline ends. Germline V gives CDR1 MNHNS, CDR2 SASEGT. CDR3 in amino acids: CASIGTGTLTGEQYF. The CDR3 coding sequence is TGTGCCAGCATTGGAACCGGGACCTTGACGGGGGAGCAGTACTTC.

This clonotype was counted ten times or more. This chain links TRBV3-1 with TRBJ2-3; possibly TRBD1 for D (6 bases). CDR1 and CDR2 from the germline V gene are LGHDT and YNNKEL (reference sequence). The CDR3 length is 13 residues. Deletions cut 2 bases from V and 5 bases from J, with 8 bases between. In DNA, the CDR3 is TGTGCCAGCAGCCAAAGGGGGAGAGATACGCAGTATTTT. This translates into CASSQRGRDTQYF.

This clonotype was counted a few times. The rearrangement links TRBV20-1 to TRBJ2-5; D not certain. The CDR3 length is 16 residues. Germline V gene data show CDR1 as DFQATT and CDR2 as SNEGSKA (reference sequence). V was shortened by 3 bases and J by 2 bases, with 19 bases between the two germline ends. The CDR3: CSARPPTLVRQETQYF. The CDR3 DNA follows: TGCAGTGCTAGGCCCCCTACGTTGGTGCGGCAAGAGACCCAGTACTTC.

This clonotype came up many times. The CDR3: CASSQVQGKSYEQYF. The DNA for the CDR3 is TGTGCCAGCAGCCAAGTACAGGGGAAATCCTACGAGCAGTACTTC. This chain links TRBV3-1 with TRBJ2-7; TRBD1 aligns across 7 bases. Germline CDR1 LGHDT, CDR2 YNNKEL (reference sequence). This CDR3 is built from 15 residues. J was trimmed by 1 base and V by 1 base; bases with no gene match: 4.

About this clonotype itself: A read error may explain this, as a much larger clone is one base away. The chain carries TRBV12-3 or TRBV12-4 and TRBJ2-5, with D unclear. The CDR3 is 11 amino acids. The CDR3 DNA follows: TGTGCCAGCAGTATTAAAGAGGCCCAGTACTTC. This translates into CASSIKEAQYF.

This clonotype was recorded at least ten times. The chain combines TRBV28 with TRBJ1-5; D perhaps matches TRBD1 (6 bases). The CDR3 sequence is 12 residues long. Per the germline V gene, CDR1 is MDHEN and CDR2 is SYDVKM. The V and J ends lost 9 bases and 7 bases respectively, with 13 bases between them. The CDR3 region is CASNRVAQPQHF. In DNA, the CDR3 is TGTGCCAGTAACAGGGTCGCGCAGCCCCAGCATTTT.

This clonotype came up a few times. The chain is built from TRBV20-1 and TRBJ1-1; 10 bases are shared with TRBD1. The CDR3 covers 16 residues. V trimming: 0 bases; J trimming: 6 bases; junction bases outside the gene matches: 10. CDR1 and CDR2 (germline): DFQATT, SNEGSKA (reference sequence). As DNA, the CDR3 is TGCAGTGCTAGAGATCGGGACAGGGGTTCGGGCGCTGAAGCTTTCTTT. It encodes CSARDRDRGSGAEAFF.

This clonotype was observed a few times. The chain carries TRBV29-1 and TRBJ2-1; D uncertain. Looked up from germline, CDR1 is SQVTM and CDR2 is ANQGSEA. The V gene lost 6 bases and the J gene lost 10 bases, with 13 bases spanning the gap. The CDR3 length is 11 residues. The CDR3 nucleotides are TGCAGCGTGCGGCGAGAGCACGAGCAGTTCTTC. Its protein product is CSVRREHEQFF.

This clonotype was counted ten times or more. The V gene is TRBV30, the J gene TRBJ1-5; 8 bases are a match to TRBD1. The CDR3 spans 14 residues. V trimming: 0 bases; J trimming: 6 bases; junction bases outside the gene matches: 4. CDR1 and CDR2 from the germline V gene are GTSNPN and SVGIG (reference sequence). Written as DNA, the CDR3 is TGTGCCTGGAGTGTTGGACAGGGCTTTCAGCCCCAGCATTTT. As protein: CAWSVGQGFQPQHF.

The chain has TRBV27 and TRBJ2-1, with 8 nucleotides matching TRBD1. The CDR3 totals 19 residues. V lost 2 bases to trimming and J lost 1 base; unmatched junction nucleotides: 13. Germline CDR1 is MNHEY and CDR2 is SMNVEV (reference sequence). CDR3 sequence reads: CASSLLGQGGKPSYNEQFF. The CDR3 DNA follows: TGTGCCAGCAGTTTACTAGGACAGGGCGGAAAACCATCCTACAATGAGCAGTTCTTC.

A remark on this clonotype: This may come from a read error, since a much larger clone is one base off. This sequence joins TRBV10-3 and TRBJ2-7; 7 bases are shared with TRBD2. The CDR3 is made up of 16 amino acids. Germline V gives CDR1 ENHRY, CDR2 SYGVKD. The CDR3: CAISESGTGIRGERYF. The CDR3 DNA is TGTGCCATCAGTGAGTCAGGGACGGGAATTCGGGGGGAGCGGTACTTC.

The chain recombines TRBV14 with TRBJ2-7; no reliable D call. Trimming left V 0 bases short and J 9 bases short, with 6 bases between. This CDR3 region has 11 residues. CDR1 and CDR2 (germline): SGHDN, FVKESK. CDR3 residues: CASSQDLVQYF. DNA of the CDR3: TGTGCCAGCAGCCAAGATTTGGTGCAGTACTTC. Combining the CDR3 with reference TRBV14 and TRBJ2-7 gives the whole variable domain EAGVTQFPSHSVIEKGQTVTLRCDPISGHDNLYWYRRVMGKEIKFLLHFVKESKQDESGMPNNRFLAERTGGTYSTLKVQPAELEDSGVYFCASSQDLVQYFGPGTRLTVT.

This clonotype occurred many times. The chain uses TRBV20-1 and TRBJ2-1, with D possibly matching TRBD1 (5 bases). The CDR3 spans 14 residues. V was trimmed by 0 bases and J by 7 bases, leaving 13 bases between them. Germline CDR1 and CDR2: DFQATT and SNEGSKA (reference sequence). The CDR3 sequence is CSARDPRQRNEQFF. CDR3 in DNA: TGCAGTGCTAGAGATCCGAGACAGAGGAATGAGCAGTTCTTC.

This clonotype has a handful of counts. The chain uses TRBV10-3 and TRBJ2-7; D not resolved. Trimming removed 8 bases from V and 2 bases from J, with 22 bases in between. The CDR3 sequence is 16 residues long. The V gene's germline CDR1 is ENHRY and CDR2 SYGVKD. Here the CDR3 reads CAISGPPVGTTYEQYF. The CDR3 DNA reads TGTGCCATCTCGGGCCCCCCCGTAGGAACCACCTACGAGCAGTACTTC.

The CDR3 sequence is CASSVGQYQPQHF. CDR3 DNA: TGTGCCAGCAGTGTTGGACAGTATCAGCCCCAGCATTTT. The V gene is TRBV12-3 or TRBV12-4, the J gene TRBJ1-5; TRBD1 might be the D (6 bases). Trimming pared 5 bases from V and 5 bases from J, leaving 10 bases between. The CDR3 sequence is 13 residues long.

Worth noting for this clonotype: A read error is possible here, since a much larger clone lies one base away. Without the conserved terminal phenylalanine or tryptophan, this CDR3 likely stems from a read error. The CDR3 DNA follows: TGCGCCAGCAGCCCGGAGGGGCGGGGGGCAGAGACCCAGTACCTC. Its translation is CASSPEGRGAETQYL. The chain couples TRBV5-1 to TRBJ2-5, with 8 bases matching TRBD2. The V gene end was trimmed by 4 bases and the J gene end by 4 bases; junction bases not matched to a gene: 9. The germline V gene has CDR1 SGHRS and CDR2 YFSETQ. The CDR3 spans 15 residues.

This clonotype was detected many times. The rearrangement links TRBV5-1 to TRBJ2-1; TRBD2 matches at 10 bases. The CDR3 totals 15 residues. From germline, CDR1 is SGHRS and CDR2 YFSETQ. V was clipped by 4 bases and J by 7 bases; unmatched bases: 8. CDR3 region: CASSAVAGGENEQFF. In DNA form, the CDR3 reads TGCGCCAGCAGCGCAGTAGCGGGAGGAGAGAATGAGCAGTTCTTC.

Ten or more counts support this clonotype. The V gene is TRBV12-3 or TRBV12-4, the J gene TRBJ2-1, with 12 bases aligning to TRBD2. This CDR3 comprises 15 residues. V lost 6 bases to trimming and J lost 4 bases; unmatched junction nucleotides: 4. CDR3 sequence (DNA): TGTGCCAGCAGCCGCGGACTAGCGGGGTACAATGAGCAGTTCTTC. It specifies CASSRGLAGYNEQFF.

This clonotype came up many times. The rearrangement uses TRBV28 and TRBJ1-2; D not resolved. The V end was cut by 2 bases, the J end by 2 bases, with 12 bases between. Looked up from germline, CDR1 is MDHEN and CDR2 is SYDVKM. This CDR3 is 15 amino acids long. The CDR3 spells CASSLRVSSNYGYTF. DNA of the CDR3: TGTGCCAGCAGTTTAAGGGTCTCATCAAACTATGGCTACACCTTC.

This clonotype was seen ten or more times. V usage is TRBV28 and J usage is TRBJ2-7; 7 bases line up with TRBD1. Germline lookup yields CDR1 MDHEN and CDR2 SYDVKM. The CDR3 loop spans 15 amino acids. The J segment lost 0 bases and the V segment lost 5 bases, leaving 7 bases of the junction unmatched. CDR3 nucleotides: TGTGCCAGCAGTACTAGGACAGGCTACTCCTACGAGCAGTACTTC. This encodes CASSTRTGYSYEQYF.

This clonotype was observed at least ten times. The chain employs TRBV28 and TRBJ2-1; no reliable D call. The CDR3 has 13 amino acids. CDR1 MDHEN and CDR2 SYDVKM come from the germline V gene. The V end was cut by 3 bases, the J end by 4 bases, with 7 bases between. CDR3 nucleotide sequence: TGTGCCAGCAGTTTCGAATATTACAATGAGCAGTTCTTC. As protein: CASSFEYYNEQFF. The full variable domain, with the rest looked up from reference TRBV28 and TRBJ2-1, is DVKVTQSSRYLVKRTGEKVFLECVQDMDHENMFWYRQDPGLGLRLIYFSYDVKMKEKGDIPEGYSVSREKKERFSLILESASTNQTSMYLCASSFEYYNEQFFGPGTRLTVL.

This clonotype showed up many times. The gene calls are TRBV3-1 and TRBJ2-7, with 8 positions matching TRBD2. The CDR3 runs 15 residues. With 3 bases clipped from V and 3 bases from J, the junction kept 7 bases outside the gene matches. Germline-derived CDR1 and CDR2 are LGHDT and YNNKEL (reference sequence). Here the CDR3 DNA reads TGTGCCAGCAGCCAGGAAGCGGGAGCAATCTACGAGCAGTACTTC. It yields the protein CASSQEAGAIYEQYF.

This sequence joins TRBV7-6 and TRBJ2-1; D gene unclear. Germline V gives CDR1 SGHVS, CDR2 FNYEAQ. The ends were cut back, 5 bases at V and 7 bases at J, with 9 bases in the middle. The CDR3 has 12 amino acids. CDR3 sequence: CASSAIGNEQFF. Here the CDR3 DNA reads TGTGCCAGCAGCGCAATTGGGAATGAGCAGTTCTTC.

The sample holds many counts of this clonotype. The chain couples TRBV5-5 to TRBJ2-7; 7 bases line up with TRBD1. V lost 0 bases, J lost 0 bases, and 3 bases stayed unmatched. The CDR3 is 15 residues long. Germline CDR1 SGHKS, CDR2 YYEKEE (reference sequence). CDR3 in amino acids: CASSLESGGSYEQYF. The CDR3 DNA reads TGTGCCAGCAGCTTGGAGTCAGGGGGCTCCTACGAGCAGTACTTC.

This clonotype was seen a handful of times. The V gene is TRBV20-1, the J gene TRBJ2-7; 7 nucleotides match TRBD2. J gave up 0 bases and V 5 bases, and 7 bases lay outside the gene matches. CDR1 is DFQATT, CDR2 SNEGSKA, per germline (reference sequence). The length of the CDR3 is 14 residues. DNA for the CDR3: TGCAGTGCTCCCCCGGGAGGTATCTCCTACGAGCAGTACTTC. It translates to CSAPPGGISYEQYF.